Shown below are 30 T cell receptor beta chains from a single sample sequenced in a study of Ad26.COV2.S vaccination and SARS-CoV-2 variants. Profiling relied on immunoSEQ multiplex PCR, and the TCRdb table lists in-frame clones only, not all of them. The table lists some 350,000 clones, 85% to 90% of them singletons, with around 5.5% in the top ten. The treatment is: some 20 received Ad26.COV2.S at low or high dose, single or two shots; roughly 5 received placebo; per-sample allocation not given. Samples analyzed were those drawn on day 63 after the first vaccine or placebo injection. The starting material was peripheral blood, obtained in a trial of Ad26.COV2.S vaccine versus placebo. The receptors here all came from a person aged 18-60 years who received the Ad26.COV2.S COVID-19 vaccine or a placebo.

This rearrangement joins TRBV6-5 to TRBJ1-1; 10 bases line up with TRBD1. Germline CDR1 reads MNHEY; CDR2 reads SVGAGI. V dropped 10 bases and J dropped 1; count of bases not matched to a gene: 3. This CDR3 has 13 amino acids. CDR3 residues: CATRDRGNTEAFF. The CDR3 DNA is TGTGCCACAAGGGACAGGGGGAACACTGAAGCTTTCTTT.

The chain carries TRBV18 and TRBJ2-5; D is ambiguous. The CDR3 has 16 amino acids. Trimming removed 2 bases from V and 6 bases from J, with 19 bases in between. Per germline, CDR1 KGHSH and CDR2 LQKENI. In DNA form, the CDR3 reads TGTGCCAGCTCACCAGAGTGGCAGACCTTCTGGAAGACCCAGTACTTC. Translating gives CASSPEWQTFWKTQYF.

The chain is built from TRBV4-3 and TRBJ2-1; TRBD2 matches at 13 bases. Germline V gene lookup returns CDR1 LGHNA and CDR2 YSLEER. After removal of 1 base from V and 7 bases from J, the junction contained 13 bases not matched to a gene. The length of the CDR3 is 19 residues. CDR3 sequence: CASSQVMGLAGSGRNEQFF. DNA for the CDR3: TGCGCCAGCAGCCAAGTAATGGGACTAGCGGGGTCGGGAAGAAATGAGCAGTTCTTC.

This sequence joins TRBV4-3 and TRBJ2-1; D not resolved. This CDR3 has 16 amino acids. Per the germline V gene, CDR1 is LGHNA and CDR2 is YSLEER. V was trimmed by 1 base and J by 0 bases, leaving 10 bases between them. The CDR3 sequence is CASSQGRSFSYNEQFF. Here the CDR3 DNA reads TGCGCCAGCAGCCAAGGACGGAGCTTCTCCTACAATGAGCAGTTCTTC.

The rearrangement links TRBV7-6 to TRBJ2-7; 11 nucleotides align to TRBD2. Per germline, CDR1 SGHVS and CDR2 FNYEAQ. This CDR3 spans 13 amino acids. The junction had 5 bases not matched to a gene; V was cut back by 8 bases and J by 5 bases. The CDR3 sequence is CASSLAGGDEQYF. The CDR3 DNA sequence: TGTGCCAGCTCCCTAGCGGGGGGTGACGAGCAGTACTTC.

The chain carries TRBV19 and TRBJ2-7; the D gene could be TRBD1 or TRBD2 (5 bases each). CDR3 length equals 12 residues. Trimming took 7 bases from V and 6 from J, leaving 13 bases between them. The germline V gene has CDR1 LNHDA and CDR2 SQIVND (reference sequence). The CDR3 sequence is CASTAGAGEQYF. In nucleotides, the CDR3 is TGTGCCAGTACAGCCGGGGCTGGCGAGCAGTACTTC.

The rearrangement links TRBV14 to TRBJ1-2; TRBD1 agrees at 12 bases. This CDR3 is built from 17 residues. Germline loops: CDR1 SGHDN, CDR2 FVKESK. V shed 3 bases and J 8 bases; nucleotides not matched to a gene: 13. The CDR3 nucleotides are TGTGCCAGCAGCCATTCACCGGGACAGGGGGCGCCGGGCGGCTACACCTTC. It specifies CASSHSPGQGAPGGYTF. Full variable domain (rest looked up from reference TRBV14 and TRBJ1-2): EAGVTQFPSHSVIEKGQTVTLRCDPISGHDNLYWYRRVMGKEIKFLLHFVKESKQDESGMPNNRFLAERTGGTYSTLKVQPAELEDSGVYFCASSHSPGQGAPGGYTFGSGTRLTVV.

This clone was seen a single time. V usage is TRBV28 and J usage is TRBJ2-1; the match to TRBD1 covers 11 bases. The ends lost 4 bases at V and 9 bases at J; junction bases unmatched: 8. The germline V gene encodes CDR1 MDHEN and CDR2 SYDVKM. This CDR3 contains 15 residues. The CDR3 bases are TGTGCCAGCAGTTCTAGAGGACAGGGGGCTGGTGAGCAGTTCTTC. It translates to CASSSRGQGAGEQFF.

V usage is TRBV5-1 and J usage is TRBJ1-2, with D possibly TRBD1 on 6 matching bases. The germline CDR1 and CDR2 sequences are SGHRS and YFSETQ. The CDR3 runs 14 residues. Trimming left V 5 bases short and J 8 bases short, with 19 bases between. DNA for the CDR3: TGCGCCAGCAGTACTGGGGGGCAAGCGGAAGGCTACACCTTC. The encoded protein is CASSTGGQAEGYTF.

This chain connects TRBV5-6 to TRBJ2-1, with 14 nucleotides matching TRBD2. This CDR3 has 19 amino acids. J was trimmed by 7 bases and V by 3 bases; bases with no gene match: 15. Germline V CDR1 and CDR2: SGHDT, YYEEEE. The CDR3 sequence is CASSYSGTSGGWWWNEQFF. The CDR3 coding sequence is TGTGCCAGCAGCTACTCCGGGACTAGCGGGGGTTGGTGGTGGAATGAGCAGTTCTTC.

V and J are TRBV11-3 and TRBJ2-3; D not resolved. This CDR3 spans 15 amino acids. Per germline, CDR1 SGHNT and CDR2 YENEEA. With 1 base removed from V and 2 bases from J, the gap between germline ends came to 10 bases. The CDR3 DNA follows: TGTGCCAGCAGCTTAGGTAGCAGAACCACAGATACGCAGTATTTT. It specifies CASSLGSRTTDTQYF.

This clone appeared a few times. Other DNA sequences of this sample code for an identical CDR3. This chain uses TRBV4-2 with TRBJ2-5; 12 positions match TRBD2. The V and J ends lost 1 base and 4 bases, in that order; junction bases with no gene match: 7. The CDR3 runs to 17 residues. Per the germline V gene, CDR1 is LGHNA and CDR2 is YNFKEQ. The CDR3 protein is CASSQGLAGATGETQYF. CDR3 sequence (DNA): TGTGCCAGCAGCCAAGGACTAGCGGGGGCCACGGGAGAGACCCAGTACTTC.

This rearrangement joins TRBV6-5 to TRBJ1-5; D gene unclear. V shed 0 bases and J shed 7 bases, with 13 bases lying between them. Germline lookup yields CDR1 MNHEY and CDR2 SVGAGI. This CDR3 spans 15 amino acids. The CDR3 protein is CASSYSDSLGQPQHF. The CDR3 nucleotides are TGTGCCAGCAGTTACTCGGACTCTTTAGGCCAGCCCCAGCATTTT.

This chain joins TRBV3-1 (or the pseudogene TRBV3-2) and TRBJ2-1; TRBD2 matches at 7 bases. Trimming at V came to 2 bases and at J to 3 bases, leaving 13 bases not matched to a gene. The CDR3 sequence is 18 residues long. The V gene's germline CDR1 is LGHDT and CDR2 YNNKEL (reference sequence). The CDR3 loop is CASSQRLGELADYNEQFF. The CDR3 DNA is TGTGCCAGCAGCCAACGTTTAGGTGAGCTAGCGGACTACAATGAGCAGTTCTTC.

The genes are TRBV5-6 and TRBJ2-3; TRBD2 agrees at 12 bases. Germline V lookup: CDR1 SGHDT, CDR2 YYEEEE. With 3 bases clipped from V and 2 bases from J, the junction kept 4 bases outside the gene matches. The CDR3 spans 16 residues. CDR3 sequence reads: CASSYGLAGHTDTQYF. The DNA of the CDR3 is TGTGCCAGCAGCTATGGACTAGCGGGACACACAGATACGCAGTATTTT.

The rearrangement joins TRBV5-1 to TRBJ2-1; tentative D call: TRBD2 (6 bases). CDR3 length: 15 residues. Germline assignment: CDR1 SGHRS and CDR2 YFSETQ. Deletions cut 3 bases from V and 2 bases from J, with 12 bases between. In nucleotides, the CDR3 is TGCGCCAGCAGCTCGGACTACGATCCCTACAATGAGCAGTTCTTC. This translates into CASSSDYDPYNEQFF.

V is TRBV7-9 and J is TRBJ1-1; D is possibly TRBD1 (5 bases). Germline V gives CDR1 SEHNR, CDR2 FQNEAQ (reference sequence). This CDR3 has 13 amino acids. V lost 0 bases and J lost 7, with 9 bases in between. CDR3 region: CASSLARDHEAFF. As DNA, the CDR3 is TGTGCCAGCAGCTTAGCCAGGGACCATGAAGCTTTCTTT.

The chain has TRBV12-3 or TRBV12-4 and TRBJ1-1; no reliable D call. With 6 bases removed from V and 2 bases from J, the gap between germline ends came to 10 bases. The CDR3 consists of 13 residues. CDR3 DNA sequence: TGTGCCAGCAGCACGGAATACAACACTGAAGCTTTCTTT. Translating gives CASSTEYNTEAFF.

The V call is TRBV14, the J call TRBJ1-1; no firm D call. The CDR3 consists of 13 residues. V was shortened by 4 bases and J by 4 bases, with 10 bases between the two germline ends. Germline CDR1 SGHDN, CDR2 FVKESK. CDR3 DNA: TGTGCCAGCAGCCCCCCGTCGGTCACTGAAGCTTTCTTT. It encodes CASSPPSVTEAFF.

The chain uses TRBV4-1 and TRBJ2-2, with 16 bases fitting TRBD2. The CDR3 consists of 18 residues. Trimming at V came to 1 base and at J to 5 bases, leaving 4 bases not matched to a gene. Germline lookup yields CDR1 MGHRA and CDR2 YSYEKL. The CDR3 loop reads CASSQGGTSGGVTGELFF. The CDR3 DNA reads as TGCGCCAGCAGCCAAGGTGGGACTAGCGGGGGGGTAACCGGGGAGCTGTTTTTT.

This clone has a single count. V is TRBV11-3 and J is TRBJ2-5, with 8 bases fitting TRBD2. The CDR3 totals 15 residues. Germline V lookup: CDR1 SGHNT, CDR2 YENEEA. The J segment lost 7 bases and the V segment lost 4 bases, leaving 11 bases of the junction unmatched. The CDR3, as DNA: TGTGCCAGCAGCTCCGGACTAGCCCTTCGGGGGACCCAGTACTTC. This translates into CASSSGLALRGTQYF.

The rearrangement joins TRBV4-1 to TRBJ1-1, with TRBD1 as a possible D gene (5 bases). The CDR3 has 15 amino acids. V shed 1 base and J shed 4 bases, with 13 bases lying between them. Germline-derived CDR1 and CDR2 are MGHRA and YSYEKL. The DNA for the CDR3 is TGCGCCAGCAGCCAAGGGTCGGGGAGGGGCACTGAAGCTTTCTTT. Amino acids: CASSQGSGRGTEAFF.

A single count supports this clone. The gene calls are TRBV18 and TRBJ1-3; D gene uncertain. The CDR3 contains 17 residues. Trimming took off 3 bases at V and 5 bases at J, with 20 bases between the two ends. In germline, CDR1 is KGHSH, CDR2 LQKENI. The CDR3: CASSPLRASVSRNTIYF. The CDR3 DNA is TGTGCCAGCTCACCGTTAAGGGCCTCGGTATCGAGAAACACCATATATTTT.

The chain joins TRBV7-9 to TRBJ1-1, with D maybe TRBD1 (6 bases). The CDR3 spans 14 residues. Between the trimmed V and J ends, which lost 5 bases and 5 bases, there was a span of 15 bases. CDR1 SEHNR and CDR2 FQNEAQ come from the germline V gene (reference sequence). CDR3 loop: CASSTIGGRTEAFF. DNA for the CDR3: TGTGCCAGCAGCACGATCGGGGGGCGGACTGAAGCTTTCTTT.

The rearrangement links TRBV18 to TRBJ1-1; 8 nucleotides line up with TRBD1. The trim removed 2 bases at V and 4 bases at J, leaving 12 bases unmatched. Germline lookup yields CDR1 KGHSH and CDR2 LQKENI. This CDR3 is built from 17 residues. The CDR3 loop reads CASSPRRTGYLVTEAFF. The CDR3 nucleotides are TGTGCCAGCTCACCAAGACGGACAGGGTACTTAGTCACTGAAGCTTTCTTT.

The CDR3 nucleotides read TGTGCCTGGAGTGGAAGGGGGTTTAATGAAAAACTGTTTTTT. This codes for CAWSGRGFNEKLFF. The chain carries TRBV30 and TRBJ1-4; a possible D gene is TRBD1 (6 bases). V lost 1 base, J lost 4 bases, and 10 bases lay in between. From germline, CDR1 is GTSNPN and CDR2 SVGIG (reference sequence). This CDR3 region has 14 residues.

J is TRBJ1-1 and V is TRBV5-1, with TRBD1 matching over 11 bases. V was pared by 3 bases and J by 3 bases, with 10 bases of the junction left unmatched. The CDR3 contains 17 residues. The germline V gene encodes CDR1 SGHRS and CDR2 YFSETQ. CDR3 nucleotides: TGCGCCAGCAGCTCTCGGACAGGGGGCGCGTCCGACACTGAAGCTTTCTTT. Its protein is CASSSRTGGASDTEAFF.

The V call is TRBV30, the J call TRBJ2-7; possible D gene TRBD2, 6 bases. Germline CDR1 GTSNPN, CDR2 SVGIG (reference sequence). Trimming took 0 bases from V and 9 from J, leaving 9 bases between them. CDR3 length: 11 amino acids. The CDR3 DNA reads TGTGCCTGGAGTGTAGGAGGGTGGCAGTACGTC. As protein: CAWSVGGWQYV.

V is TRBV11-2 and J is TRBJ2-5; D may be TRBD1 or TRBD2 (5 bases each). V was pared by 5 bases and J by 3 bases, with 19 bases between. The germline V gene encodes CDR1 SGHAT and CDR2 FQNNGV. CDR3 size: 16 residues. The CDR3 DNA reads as TGTGCCAGCAGCCGGGACGGAACCTACCTGGAAGAGACCCAGTACTTC. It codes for CASSRDGTYLEETQYF.

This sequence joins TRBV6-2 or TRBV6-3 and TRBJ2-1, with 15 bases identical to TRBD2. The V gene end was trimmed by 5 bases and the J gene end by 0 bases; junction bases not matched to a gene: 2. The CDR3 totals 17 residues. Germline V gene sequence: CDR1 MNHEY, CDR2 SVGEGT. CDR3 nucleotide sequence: TGTGCCAGCAGTGGACTAGCGGGAGGGAGCTCCTACAATGAGCAGTTCTTC. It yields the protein CASSGLAGGSSYNEQFF.